This T cell receptor beta chain was retrieved from a study of identical twins. TCRdb re-called the 5' RACE reads through MiXCR, storing one row per CDR3 protein. Of some 710,000 distinct CDR3 sequences listed, roughly 6.2% are singletons. Source material: naive T cells sorted from blood. The sequence was collected from a man aged 18 to 30 in good health.

The CDR3 is CASSLARGGGSNQPQHF. For the CDR3, the DNA is TGTGCCAGCAGCTTAGCAAGAGGGGGCGGGAGCAATCAGCCCCAGCATTTT. The V and J genes are TRBV7-9 and TRBJ1-5; TRBD1 matches at 7 bases. Germline V CDR1 and CDR2: SEHNR, FQNEAQ (reference sequence). J lost 1 base, V lost 0 bases, and 6 bases had no gene match. CDR3 length: 17 amino acids. The full variable domain, completed using reference TRBV7-9 and TRBJ1-5, is DTGVSQNPRHKITKRGQNVTFRCDPISEHNRLYWYRQTLGQGPEFLTYFQNEAQLEKSRLLSDRFSAERPKGSFSTLEIQRTEQGDSAMYLCASSLARGGGSNQPQHFGDGTRLSIL.